This TCR beta chain was identified during a study of blood T cells in healthy people across ages. The germline V gene has CDR1 SQVTM and CDR2 ANQGSEA. This CDR3 spans 13 amino acids. Deletions cut 6 bases from V and 5 bases from J, with 13 bases between. For the second PCR, which ran for about 7 to 11 cycles, a sample-barcoded 5' primer and a J-beta primer mix were used. TCRdb re-called the 5' RACE reads with MiXCR, one entry per CDR3 protein. This table has around 1.5 million distinct CDR3 sequences, 40% to 50% appearing once. The sequence was collected from a woman aged 18-35 years in good health. The V call is TRBV29-1, the J call TRBJ2-2; D might be TRBD2 (6 bases). Sequencing was performed on blood. The CDR3 DNA follows: TGCAGCGTGGCTAGCGATCTTACCGGGGAGCTGTTTTTT. This translates into CSVASDLTGELFF.